One sample yielded the 22 T cell receptor beta chains listed below, sequenced in a study of blood T cell repertoires in COVID-19. Generated by immunoSEQ multiplex PCR, the TCRdb table keeps only in-frame clones and is missing some. This table has 80,000 to 100,000 clones, around 85% appearing once. The sample consisted of peripheral blood. These receptors were obtained from a man aged 55 to 70 with acute or convalescent COVID-19.

The chain carries TRBV13 and TRBJ1-4; no reliable D call. CDR1 PRHDT and CDR2 FYEKMQ come from the germline V gene (reference sequence). The length of the CDR3 is 16 residues. V was pared by 11 bases and J by 8 bases, with 27 bases between. As DNA, the CDR3 is TGTGCCGGAGCGGGAAATCGGGCTTTTGAGCAAGAAAAACTGTTTTTT. It encodes CAGAGNRAFEQEKLFF.

V is TRBV7-9 and J is TRBJ2-3; the D is unclear. Germline loops: CDR1 SEHNR, CDR2 FQNEAQ (reference sequence). The CDR3 consists of 14 residues. Trimming cost V 4 bases and J 0 bases, with 8 bases left between them. The CDR3 sequence: CASSYLPSTDTQYF. The CDR3 DNA reads TGTGCCAGCAGCTACTTACCTAGCACAGATACGCAGTATTTT.

To note about this clone: Within the sample, other DNA sequences also encode this same CDR3. CDR3 sequence (DNA): TGTGCCAGCTCACCACAGGGAGCAACTAATGAAAAACTGTTTTTT. Translation gives CASSPQGATNEKLFF. The chain has TRBV18 and TRBJ1-4, with unresolved D. The ends were cut back, 1 base at V and 0 bases at J, with 6 bases in the middle. Germline V CDR1 and CDR2: KGHSH, LQKENI. The CDR3 has 15 residues.

CDR3 bases: TGTGCCAGCAGCGTAGGGGATAGCGGAGTATACGAGCAGTACTTC. As protein: CASSVGDSGVYEQYF. The chain links TRBV9 to TRBJ2-7; perhaps TRBD2 as D (6 bases). The germline V gene encodes CDR1 SGDLS and CDR2 YYNGEE. V lost 0 bases and J 4 bases, leaving 14 bases between the germline ends. The CDR3 runs to 15 residues.

The chain links TRBV27 to TRBJ1-2; perhaps TRBD1 as D (5 bases). The length of the CDR3 is 19 residues. V was trimmed by 4 bases and J by 4 bases, leaving 28 bases between them. Germline CDR1 and CDR2: MNHEY and SMNVEV (reference sequence). The CDR3 nucleotides read TGTGCCAGCAGTTATTCCATTAGGGGAACCGGGGGAAGAACCTATGGCTACACCTTC. It specifies CASSYSIRGTGGRTYGYTF.

The genes are TRBV7-3 and TRBJ2-7; 8 bases align to TRBD1. The V segment lost 2 bases and the J segment 5 bases; nucleotides outside the gene matches: 5. The CDR3 contains 14 residues. Germline CDR1 is SGHTA and CDR2 is FQGTGA. The CDR3 loop is CASSLGQGGNEQYF. In nucleotides, the CDR3 is TGTGCCAGCAGCTTAGGACAGGGTGGGAACGAGCAGTACTTC.

The sample holds a few counts of this clone. The rearrangement links TRBV18 to TRBJ2-7; TRBD2 is a possible D gene (5 bases). Germline CDR1 reads KGHSH; CDR2 reads LQKENI. This CDR3 is built from 16 residues. V lost 0 bases to trimming and J lost 2 bases, with 14 bases between them. In DNA form, the CDR3 reads TGTGCCAGCTCACCACCGCGGGCAGATCCAACCTACGAGCAGTACTTC. This translates into CASSPPRADPTYEQYF.

This rearrangement joins TRBV5-4 to TRBJ1-3; 7 nucleotides line up with TRBD1. J was trimmed by 3 bases and V by 1 base; bases with no gene match: 4. The V gene's germline CDR1 is SGHNT and CDR2 YYREEE (reference sequence). This CDR3 is 15 amino acids long. DNA for the CDR3: TGTGCCAGCAGCTTGAACGACAGGGTTGGAAACACCATATATTTT. As protein: CASSLNDRVGNTIYF.

The genes are TRBV5-1 and TRBJ1-2; 11 nucleotides align to TRBD1. V was clipped by 0 bases and J by 7 bases; unmatched bases: 5. There are 15 residues in the CDR3. Germline CDR1 is SGHRS and CDR2 is YFSETQ. The CDR3 here is CASSLEPGQGGGYTF. The CDR3 bases are TGCGCCAGCAGCTTGGAACCGGGACAGGGGGGTGGCTACACCTTC.

A few counts support this clone. The chain employs TRBV7-9 and TRBJ1-2; 12 bases match TRBD1. V dropped 5 bases and J dropped 8; count of bases not matched to a gene: 12. Germline CDR1 is SEHNR and CDR2 is FQNEAQ (reference sequence). The CDR3 sequence is 16 residues long. CDR3 nucleotides: TGTGCCAGCAGCCCGACCATCGGGACAGGGGGCATCGGCTACACCTTC. Its protein is CASSPTIGTGGIGYTF.

The genes are TRBV2 and TRBJ2-7; TRBD2 agrees at 8 bases. Germline V gives CDR1 SNHLY, CDR2 FYNNEI. The V and J ends lost 9 bases and 3 bases, in that order; junction bases with no gene match: 7. The CDR3 totals 13 residues. The CDR3 nucleotides are TGTGCCAGAGGGAGCGGGAGTAGCTACGAGCAGTACTTC. Translated, it gives CARGSGSSYEQYF.

This clone has just one count. The chain carries TRBV10-2 and TRBJ1-1; D call uncertain. V lost 7 bases, J lost 5 bases, and 11 bases lay in between. Germline V gene lookup returns CDR1 WSHSY and CDR2 SAAADI. CDR3 length equals 12 residues. CDR3 residues: CASTSPGTEAFF. The CDR3 region has the DNA TGCGCCAGCACCTCCCCCGGGACTGAAGCTTTCTTT.

V is TRBV2 and J is TRBJ2-3; 8 bases match TRBD2. V shed 10 bases, J shed 5 bases, and the junction held 8 bases outside the gene matches. CDR3 length: 13 residues. The germline CDR1 and CDR2 sequences are SNHLY and FYNNEI. CDR3 in amino acids: CANQREKGDTQYF. The DNA of the CDR3 is TGTGCCAACCAGCGGGAGAAGGGAGATACGCAGTATTTT.

The J gene is TRBJ1-1, the V gene TRBV15; 7 bases are shared with TRBD1. CDR1 is LNHNV, CDR2 YYDKDF, per germline (reference sequence). The CDR3 spans 12 residues. After removal of 4 bases from V and 8 bases from J, the junction contained 4 bases not matched to a gene. As DNA, the CDR3 is TGTGCCACCAGCATCTCGGACAGGGAAGCTTTCTTT. Translated: CATSISDREAFF.

The rearrangement links TRBV25-1 to TRBJ2-5; 8 bases line up with TRBD1. From germline, CDR1 is MGHDK and CDR2 SYGVNS. The ends lost 2 bases at V and 3 bases at J; junction bases unmatched: 5. The CDR3 runs to 15 residues. The CDR3 sequence is CASSEQPGQEETQYF. The CDR3 DNA follows: TGTGCCAGCAGTGAACAACCGGGACAGGAAGAGACCCAGTACTTC.

V is TRBV7-9 and J is TRBJ2-1, with D maybe TRBD1 (6 bases). The CDR3 spans 14 residues. The germline V gene has CDR1 SEHNR and CDR2 FQNEAQ (reference sequence). The V end lost 5 bases, the J end lost 15 bases, and 23 bases lay between the germline ends. The chain's CDR3 is CASSPGSRQAVPFF. CDR3 sequence (DNA): TGTGCCAGCAGCCCAGGATCCCGACAGGCAGTCCCGTTCTTC.

The chain is built from TRBV6-5 and TRBJ2-3; a possible D gene is TRBD2 (5 bases). The CDR3 has 12 amino acids. Germline CDR1 MNHEY, CDR2 SVGAGI. The V end was cut by 0 bases, the J end by 10 bases, with 8 bases between. The chain's CDR3 is CASSYSLGAQYF. CDR3 DNA: TGTGCCAGCAGTTACTCGTTGGGAGCGCAGTATTTT.

V gene TRBV3-1 (or the pseudogene TRBV3-2) combines with J gene TRBJ2-1, with 7 bases fitting TRBD2. This CDR3 has 15 amino acids. In germline, CDR1 is LGHDT, CDR2 YNNKEL (reference sequence). With 2 bases clipped from V and 8 bases from J, the junction kept 9 bases outside the gene matches. The CDR3 region is CASSQTLTSAHEQFF. CDR3 nucleotide sequence: TGTGCCAGCAGCCAAACCCTTACTAGCGCCCATGAGCAGTTCTTC.

CDR3 in amino acids: CASGQLYQPQHF. The CDR3 bases are TGTGCCAGCGGACAGCTGTATCAGCCCCAGCATTTT. The chain combines TRBV19 with TRBJ1-5; possibly TRBD1 for D (6 bases). V lost 9 bases and J lost 5, with 11 bases in between. The CDR3 sequence is 12 residues long. Germline V gene data show CDR1 as LNHDA and CDR2 as SQIVND (reference sequence).

The rearrangement links TRBV7-8 to TRBJ1-6, with 7 bases lining up with TRBD1. In germline, CDR1 is SGHVS, CDR2 FQNEAQ. The trim removed 1 base at V and 10 bases at J, leaving 1 base unmatched. The length of the CDR3 is 13 residues. As DNA, the CDR3 is TGTGCCAGCAGCTTAGGGACAGGCTCACCCCTCCACTTT. It translates to CASSLGTGSPLHF. The full variable domain, its missing parts supplied by reference TRBV7-8 and TRBJ1-6, is GAGVSQSPRYKVAKRGQDVALRCDPISGHVSLFWYQQALGQGPEFLTYFQNEAQLDKSGLPSDRFFAERPEGSVSTLKIQRTQQEDSAVYLCASSLGTGSPLHFGNGTRLTVT.

V usage is TRBV19 and J usage is TRBJ2-2, with D perhaps TRBD2 (5 bases). The germline CDR1 and CDR2 sequences are LNHDA and SQIVND (reference sequence). This CDR3 is 17 amino acids long. Trimming stripped 0 bases from V and 4 bases from J, with 15 bases between. The CDR3: CASSIERAPRGTGELFF. DNA of the CDR3: TGTGCCAGTAGTATAGAGCGGGCCCCGCGAGGCACCGGGGAGCTGTTTTTT. Full variable domain (missing parts from reference TRBV19 and TRBJ2-2): DGGITQSPKYLFRKEGQNVTLSCEQNLNHDAMYWYRQDPGQGLRLIYYSQIVNDFQKGDIAEGYSVSREKKESFPLTVTSAQKNPTAFYLCASSIERAPRGTGELFFGEGSRLTVL.

The gene calls are TRBV7-9 and TRBJ1-6, with D possibly TRBD1 on 6 matching bases. Germline-derived CDR1 and CDR2 are SEHNR and FQNEAQ (reference sequence). V gave up 4 bases and J gave up 7 bases, with 11 bases separating them. This CDR3 has 14 residues. The CDR3 sequence is CASSSGGGNSPLHF. The CDR3 coding sequence is TGTGCCAGCAGCTCGGGGGGCGGGAATTCACCCCTCCACTTT.